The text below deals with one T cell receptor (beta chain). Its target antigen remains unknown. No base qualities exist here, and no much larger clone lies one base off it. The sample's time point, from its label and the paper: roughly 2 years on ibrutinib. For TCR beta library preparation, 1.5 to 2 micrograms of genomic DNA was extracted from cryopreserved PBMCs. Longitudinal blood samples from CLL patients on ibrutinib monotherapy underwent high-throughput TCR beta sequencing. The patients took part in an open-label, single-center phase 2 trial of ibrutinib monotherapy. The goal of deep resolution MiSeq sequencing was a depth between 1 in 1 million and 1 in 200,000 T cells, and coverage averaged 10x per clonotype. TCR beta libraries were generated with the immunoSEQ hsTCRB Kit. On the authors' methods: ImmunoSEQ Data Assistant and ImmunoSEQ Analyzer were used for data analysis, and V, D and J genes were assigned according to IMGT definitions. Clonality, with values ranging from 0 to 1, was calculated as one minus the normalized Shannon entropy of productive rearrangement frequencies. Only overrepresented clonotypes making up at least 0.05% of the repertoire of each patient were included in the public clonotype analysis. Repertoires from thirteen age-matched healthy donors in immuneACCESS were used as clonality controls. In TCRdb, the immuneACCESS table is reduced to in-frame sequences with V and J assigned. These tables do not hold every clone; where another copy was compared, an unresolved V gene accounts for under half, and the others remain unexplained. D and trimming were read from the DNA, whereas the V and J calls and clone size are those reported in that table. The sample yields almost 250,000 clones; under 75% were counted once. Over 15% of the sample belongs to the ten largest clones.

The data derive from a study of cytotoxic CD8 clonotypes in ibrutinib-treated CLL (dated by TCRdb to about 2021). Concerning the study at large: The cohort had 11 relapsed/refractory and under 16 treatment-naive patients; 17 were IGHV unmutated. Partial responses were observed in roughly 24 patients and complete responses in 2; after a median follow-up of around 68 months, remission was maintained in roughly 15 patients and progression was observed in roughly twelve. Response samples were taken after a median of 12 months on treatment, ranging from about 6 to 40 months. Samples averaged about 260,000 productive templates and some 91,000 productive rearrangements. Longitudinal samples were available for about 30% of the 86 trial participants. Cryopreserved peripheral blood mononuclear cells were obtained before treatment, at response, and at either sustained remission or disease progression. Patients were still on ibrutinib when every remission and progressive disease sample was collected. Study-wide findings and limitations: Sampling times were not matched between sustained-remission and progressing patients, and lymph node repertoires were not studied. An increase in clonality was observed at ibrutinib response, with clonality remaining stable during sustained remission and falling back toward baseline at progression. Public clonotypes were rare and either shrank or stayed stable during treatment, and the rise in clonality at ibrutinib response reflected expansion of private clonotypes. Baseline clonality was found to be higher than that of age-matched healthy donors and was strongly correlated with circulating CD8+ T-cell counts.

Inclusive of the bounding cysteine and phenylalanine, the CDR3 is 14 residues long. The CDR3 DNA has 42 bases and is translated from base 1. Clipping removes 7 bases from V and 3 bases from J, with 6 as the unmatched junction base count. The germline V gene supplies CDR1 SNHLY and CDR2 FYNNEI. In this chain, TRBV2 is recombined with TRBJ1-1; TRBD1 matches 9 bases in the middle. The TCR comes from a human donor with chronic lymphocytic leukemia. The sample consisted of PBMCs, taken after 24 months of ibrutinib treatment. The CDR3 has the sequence CASNKQGADTEAFF. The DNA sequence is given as TGTGCCAGCAATAAACAGGGGGCTGACACTGAAGCTTTCTTT.